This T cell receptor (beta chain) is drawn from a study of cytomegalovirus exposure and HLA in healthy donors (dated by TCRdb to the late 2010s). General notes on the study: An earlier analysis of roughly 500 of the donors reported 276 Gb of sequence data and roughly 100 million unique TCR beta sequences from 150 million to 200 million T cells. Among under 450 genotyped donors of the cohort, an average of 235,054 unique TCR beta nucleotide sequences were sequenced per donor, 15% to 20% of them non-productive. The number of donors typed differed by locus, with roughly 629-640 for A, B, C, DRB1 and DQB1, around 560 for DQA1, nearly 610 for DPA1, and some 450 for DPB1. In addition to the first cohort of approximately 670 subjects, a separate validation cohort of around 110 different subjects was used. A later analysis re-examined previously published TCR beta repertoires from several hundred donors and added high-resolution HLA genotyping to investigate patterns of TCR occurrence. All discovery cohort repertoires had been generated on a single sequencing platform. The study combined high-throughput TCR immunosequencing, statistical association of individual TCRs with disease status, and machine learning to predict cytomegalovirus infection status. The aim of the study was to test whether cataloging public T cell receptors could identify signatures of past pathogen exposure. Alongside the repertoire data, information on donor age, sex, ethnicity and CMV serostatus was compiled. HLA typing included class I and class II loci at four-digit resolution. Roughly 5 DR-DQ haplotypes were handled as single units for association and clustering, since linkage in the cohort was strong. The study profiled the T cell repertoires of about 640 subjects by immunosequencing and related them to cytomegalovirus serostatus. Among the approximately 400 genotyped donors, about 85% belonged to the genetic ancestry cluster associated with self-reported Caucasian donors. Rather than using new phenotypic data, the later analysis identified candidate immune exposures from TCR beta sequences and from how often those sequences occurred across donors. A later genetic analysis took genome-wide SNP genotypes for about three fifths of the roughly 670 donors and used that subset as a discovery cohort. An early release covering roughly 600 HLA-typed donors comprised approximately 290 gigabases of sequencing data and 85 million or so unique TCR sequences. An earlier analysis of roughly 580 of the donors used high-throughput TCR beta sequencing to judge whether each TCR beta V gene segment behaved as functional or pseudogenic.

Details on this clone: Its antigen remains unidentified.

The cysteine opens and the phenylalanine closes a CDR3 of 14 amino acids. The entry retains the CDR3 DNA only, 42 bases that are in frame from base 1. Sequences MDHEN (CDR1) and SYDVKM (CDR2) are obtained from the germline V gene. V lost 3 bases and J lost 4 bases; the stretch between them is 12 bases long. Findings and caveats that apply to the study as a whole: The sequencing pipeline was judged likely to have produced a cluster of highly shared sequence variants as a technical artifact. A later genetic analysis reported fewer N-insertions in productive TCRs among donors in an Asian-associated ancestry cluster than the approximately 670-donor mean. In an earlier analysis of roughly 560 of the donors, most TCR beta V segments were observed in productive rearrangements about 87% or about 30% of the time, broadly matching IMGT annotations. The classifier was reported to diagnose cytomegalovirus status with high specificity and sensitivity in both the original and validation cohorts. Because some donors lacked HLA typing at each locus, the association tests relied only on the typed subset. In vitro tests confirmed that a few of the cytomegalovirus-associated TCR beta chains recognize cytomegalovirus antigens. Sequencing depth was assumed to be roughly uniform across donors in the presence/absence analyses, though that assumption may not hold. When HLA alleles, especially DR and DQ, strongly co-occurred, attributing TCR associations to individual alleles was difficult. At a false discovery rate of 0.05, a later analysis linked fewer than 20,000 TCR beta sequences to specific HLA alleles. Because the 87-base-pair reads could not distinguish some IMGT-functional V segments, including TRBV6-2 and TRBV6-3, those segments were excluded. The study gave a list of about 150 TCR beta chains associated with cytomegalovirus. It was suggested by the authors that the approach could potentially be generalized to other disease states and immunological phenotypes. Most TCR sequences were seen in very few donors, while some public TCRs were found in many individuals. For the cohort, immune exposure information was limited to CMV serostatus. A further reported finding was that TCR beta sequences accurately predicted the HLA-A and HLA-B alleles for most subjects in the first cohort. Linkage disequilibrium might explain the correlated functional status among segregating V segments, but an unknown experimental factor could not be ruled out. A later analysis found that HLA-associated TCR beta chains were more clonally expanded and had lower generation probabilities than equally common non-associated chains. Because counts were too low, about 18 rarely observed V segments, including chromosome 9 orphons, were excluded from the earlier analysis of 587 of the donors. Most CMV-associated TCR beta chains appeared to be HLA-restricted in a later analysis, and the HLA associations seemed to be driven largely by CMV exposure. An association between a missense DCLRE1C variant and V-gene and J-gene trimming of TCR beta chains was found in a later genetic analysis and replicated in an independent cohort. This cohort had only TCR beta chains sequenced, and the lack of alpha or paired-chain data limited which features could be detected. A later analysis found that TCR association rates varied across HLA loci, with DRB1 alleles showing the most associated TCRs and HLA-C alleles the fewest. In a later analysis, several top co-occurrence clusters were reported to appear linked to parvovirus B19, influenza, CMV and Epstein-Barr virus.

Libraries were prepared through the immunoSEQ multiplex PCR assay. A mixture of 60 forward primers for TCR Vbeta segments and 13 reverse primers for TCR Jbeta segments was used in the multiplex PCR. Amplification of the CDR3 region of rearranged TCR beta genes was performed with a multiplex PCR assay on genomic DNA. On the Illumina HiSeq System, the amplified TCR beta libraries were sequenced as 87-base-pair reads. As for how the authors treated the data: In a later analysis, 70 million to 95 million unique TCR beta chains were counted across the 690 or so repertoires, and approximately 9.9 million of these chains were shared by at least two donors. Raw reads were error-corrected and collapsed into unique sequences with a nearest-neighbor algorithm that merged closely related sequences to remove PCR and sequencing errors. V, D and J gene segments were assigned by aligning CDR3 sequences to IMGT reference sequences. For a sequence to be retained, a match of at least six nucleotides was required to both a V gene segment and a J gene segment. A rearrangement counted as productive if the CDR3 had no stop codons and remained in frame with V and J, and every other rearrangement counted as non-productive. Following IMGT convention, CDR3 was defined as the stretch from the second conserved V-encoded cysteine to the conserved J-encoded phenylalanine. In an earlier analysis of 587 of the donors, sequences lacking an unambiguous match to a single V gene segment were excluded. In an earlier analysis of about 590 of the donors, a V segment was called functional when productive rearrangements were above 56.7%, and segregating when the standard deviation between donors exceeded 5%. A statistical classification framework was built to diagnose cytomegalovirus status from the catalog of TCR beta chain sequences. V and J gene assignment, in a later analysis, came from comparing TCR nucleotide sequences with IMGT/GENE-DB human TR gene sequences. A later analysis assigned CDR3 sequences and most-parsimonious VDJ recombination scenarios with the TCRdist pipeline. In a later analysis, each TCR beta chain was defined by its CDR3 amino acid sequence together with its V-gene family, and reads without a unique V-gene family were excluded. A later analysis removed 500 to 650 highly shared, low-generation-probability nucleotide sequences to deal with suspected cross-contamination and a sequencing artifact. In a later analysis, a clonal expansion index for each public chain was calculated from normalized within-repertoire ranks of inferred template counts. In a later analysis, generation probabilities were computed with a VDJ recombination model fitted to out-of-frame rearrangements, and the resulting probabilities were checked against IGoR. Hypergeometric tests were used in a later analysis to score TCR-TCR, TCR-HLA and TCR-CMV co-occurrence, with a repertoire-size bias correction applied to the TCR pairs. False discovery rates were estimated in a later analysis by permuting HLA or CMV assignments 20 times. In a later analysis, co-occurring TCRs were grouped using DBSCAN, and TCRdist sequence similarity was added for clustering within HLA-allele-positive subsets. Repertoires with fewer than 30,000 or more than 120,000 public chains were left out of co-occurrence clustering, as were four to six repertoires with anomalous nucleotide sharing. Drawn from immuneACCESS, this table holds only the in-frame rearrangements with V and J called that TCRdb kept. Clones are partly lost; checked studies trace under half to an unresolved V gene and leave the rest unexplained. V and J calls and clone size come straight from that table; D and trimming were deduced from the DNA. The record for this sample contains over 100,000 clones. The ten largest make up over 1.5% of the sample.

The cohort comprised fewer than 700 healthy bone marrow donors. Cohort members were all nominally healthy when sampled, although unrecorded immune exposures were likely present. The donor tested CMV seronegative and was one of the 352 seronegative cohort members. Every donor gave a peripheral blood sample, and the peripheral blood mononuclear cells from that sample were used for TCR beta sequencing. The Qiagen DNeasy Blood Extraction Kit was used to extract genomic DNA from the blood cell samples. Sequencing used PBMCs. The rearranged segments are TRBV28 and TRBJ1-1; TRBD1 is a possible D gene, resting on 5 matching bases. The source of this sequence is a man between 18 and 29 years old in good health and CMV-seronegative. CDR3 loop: CASSFGAEGTEAFF. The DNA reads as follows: TGTGCCAGCAGTTTTGGGGCGGAAGGCACTGAAGCTTTCTTT.